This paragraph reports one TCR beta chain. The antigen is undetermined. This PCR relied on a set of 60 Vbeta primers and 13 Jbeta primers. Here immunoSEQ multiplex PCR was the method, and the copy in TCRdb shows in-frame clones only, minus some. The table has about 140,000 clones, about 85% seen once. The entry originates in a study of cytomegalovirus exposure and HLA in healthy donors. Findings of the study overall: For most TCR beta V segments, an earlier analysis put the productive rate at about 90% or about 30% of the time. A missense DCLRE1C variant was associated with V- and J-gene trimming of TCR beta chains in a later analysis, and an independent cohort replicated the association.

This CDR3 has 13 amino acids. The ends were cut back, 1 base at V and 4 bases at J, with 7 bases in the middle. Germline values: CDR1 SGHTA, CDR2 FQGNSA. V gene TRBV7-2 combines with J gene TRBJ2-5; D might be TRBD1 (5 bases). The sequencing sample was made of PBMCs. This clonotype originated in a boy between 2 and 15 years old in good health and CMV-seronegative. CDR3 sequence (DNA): TGTGCCAGCAGCTTAGATAGGGGAGAGACCCAGTACTTC. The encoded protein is CASSLDRGETQYF.